This T cell receptor (beta chain) was retrieved from a study of cytomegalovirus exposure and HLA in healthy donors. Study as a whole: Falling in the Caucasian-associated ancestry cluster were about four fifths of under 500 genotyped donors. The study's findings and limits: The authors judged a highly shared variant cluster likely a sequencing artifact. According to an earlier analysis, most TCR beta V segments yielded productive rearrangements about 90% or about 30% of the time. Highest at DRB1 and lowest at HLA-C, TCR association rates differed among HLA loci in a later analysis.

PCR employed 60 Vbeta and 13 Jbeta primers. TCRdb's table, derived via immunoSEQ multiplex PCR, lists solely in-frame clones and lacks some. The sample carries about 180,000 clones, under 85% recorded once. The count of this clone is one. Its antigen is unknown. Specimen: PBMCs. This receptor was obtained from a human donor in good health.

CDR3 amino acids: CASSQGYGYTF. The CDR3 DNA sequence: TGTGCCAGCAGTCAGGGGTATGGCTACACCTTC. This chain uses TRBV27 with TRBJ1-2, with a weak D call TRBD1 (6 bases). This CDR3 spans 11 amino acids. The germline V gene has CDR1 MNHEY and CDR2 SMNVEV (reference sequence). Trimming took 5 bases from V and 5 from J, leaving 6 bases between them.